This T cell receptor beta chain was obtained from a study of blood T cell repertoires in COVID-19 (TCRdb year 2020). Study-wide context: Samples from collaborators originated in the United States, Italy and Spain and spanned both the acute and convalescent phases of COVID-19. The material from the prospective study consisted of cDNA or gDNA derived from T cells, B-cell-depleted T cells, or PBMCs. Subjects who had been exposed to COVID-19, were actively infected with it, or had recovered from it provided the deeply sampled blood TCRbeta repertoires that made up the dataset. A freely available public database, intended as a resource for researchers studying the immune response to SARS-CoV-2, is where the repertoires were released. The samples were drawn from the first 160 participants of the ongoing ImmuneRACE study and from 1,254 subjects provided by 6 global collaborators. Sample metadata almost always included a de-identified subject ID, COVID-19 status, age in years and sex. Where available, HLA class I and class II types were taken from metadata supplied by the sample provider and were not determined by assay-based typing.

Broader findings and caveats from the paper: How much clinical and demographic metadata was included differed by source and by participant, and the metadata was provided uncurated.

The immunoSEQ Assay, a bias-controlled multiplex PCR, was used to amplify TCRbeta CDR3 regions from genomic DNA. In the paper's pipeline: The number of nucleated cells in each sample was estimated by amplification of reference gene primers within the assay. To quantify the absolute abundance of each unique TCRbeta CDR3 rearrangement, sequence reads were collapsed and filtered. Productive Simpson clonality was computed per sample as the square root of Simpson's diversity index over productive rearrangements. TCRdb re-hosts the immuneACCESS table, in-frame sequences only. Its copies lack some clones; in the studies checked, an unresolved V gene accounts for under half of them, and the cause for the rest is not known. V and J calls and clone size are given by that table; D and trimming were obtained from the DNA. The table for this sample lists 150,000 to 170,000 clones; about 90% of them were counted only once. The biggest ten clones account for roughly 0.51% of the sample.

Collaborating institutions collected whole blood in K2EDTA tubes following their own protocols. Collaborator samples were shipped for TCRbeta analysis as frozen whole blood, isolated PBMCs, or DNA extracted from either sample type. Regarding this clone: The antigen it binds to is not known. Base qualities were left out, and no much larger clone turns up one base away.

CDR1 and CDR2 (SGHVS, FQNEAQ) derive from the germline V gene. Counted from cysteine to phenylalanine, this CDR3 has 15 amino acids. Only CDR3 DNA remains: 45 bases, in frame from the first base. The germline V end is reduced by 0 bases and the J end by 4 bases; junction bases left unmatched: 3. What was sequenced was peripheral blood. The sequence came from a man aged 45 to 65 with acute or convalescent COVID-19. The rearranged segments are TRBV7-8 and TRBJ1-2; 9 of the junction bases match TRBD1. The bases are TGTGCCAGCAGCTTAGCGCGGACAGGGGTCTATGGCTACACCTTC. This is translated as CASSLARTGVYGYTF.